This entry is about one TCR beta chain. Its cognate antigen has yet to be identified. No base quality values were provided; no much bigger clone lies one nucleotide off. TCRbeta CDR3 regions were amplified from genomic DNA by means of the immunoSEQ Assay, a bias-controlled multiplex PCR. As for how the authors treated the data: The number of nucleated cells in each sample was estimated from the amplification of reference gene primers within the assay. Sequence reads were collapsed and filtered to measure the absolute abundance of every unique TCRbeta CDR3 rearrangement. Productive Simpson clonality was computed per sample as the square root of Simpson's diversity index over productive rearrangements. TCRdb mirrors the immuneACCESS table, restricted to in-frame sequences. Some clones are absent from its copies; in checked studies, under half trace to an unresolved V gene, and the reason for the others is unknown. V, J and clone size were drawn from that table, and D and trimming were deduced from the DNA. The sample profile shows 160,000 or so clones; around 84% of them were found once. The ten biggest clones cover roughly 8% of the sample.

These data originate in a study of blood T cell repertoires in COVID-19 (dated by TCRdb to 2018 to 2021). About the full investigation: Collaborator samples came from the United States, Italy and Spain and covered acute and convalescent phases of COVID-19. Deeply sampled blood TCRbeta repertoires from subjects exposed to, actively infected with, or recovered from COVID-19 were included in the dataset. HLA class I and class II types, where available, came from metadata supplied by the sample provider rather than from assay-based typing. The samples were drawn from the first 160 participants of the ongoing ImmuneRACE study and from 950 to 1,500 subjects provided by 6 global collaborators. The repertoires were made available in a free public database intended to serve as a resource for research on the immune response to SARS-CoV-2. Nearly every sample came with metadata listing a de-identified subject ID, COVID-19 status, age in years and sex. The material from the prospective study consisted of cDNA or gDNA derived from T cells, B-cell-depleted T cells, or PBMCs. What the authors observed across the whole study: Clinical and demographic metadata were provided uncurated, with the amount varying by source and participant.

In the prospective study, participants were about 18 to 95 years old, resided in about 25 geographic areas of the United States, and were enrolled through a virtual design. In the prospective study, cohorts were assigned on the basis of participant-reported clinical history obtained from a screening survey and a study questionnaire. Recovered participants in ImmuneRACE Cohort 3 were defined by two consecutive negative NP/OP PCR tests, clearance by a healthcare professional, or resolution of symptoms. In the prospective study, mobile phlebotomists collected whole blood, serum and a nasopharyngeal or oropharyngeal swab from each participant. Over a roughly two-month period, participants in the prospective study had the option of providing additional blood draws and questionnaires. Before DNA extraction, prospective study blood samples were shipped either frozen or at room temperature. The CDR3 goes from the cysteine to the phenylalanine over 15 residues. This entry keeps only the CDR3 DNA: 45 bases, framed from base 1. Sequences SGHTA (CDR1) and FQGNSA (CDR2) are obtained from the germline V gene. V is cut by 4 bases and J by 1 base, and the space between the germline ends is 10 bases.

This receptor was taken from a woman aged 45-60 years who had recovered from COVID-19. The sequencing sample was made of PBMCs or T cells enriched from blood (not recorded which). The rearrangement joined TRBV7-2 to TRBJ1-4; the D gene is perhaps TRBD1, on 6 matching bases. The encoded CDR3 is CASSSSRGTNEKLFF. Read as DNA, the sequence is TGTGCCAGCAGCTCCTCCAGGGGAACTAATGAAAAACTGTTTTTT.